This T cell receptor (beta chain) was sequenced during a study of blood T cell repertoires in COVID-19. Study-wide context: COVID-19 samples collected from the United States, Italy and Spain covered acute and convalescent phases. Sources were T cells, B-cell-depleted T cells, or PBMCs; the material itself was cDNA or gDNA.

TCRdb's copy holds only in-frame clones and misses some; the assay was immunoSEQ multiplex PCR. The sample records about 190,000 clones, around 77% being singletons. This CDR3 comprises 11 residues. V was trimmed by 6 bases and J by 5 bases, leaving 7 bases between them. Germline CDR1 reads MNHEY; CDR2 reads SVGAGI. The chain couples TRBV6-5 to TRBJ2-5, with D tentatively TRBD2 (5 bases). The sequenced sample consisted of peripheral blood. This sequence was found in a man aged 55 to 70 with active or convalescent COVID-19. CDR3 nucleotide sequence: TGTGCCAGCAGGCGGAGGGAGACCCAGTACTTC. Translated, it gives CASRRRETQYF.